This TCR beta chain was recovered during a study of cytomegalovirus exposure and HLA in healthy donors. On this clone: The target antigen is unknown.

Findings of the study overall: The classifier, whose performance was assessed in both the original and validation cohorts, reportedly diagnosed cytomegalovirus status with high specificity and sensitivity.

Method: immunoSEQ multiplex PCR; TCRdb's copy keeps in-frame clones and lacks some. Of about 83,000 clones in the sample, approximately 96% were seen once. This receptor was identified in a young woman in good health and CMV-seronegative. Sequenced: PBMCs.

The CDR3 DNA sequence: TGTGCCAGCAGTTTATTCGGGGGATTCCGCTACGAGCAGTACTTC. Amino acids: CASSLFGGFRYEQYF. The chain is built from TRBV27 and TRBJ2-7; D may be TRBD2 (6 bases). The germline V gene encodes CDR1 MNHEY and CDR2 SMNVEV (reference sequence). The V end was cut by 1 base, the J end by 3 bases, with 13 bases between. This CDR3 contains 15 residues.